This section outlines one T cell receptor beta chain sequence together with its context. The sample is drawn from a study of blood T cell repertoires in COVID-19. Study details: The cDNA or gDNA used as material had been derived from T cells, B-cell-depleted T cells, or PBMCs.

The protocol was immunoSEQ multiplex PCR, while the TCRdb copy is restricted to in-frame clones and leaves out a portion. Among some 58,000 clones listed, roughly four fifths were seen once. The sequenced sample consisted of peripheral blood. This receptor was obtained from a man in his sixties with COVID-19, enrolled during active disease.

CDR3 protein: CASSLGGNTEAFF. The CDR3 region has the DNA TGTGCCAGCAGCCTCGGGGGGAACACTGAAGCTTTCTTT. This chain joins TRBV5-4 and TRBJ1-1, with D perhaps TRBD1 (5 bases). The CDR3 is made up of 13 amino acids. The V gene lost 4 bases and the J gene lost 1 base, with 8 bases spanning the gap. CDR1 is SGHNT and CDR2 is YYREEE in the germline V gene (reference sequence).